Presented here are 8 T cell receptor beta chains from one specimen sequenced in a study of graft-versus-host responses after intestinal transplantation. Antigens of these TCRs are unknown. TCRdb's table, derived via immunoSEQ multiplex PCR, lists solely in-frame clones and lacks some. The data contain 80,000 to 100,000 clones, 80% to 95% of them singletons. The material was unstimulated CD4+ T cells sorted from spleen or lymph node cells, obtained before intestinal transplant. These receptors were collected from a human donor who received an intestinal transplant.

This clone was seen a single time. J is TRBJ1-4 and V is TRBV5-8; 8 bases align to TRBD1. Trimming cost V 4 bases and J 8 bases; bases outside gene matches: 13. Germline V gene lookup returns CDR1 SGHTS and CDR2 YDEGEE. The CDR3 covers 16 residues. The CDR3 region has the DNA TGTGCCAGCAGCCCTGCCCAGGGGGCGAGTGGCGAAAAACTGTTTTTT. It yields the protein CASSPAQGASGEKLFF. Filled out from reference TRBV5-8 and TRBJ1-4, the complete variable domain reads EAGVTQSPTHLIKTRGQQATLRCSPISGHTSVYWYQQALGLGLQFLLWYDEGEERNRGNFPPRFSGRQFPNYSSELNVNALELEDSALYLCASSPAQGASGEKLFFGSGTQLSVL.

The chain joins TRBV11-2 to TRBJ2-1, with a possible D match to TRBD1 (6 bases). The CDR3 has 15 amino acids. V was clipped by 4 bases and J by 6 bases, with 16 bases between them. The V gene's germline CDR1 is SGHAT and CDR2 FQNNGV. The DNA for the CDR3 is TGTGCCAGCAGCTCTAGGCCGGACAGACCCAATGAGCAGTTCTTC. Amino acids: CASSSRPDRPNEQFF.

V gene TRBV15 combines with J gene TRBJ2-5, with D tentatively TRBD2 (5 bases). With the DNA end fitting TRBJ2-7 better, the J assignment may be wrong. The CDR3 is 14 amino acids. Germline V gene sequence: CDR1 LNHNV, CDR2 YYDKDF (reference sequence). CDR3 in DNA: TGTGCCACCAGCAGGGGGATCGGGGTCTACGAGCAGTACTTC. This codes for CATSRGIGVYEQYF.

V gene TRBV29-1 combines with J gene TRBJ2-5; 7 nucleotides line up with TRBD1. V shed 3 bases, J shed 5 bases, and the junction held 6 bases outside the gene matches. Germline CDR1 and CDR2: SQVTM and ANQGSEA. The CDR3 loop spans 13 amino acids. The CDR3: CSVDRGRSETQYF. For the CDR3, the DNA is TGCAGCGTTGATAGGGGGCGCAGCGAGACCCAGTACTTC.

This chain links TRBV5-1 with TRBJ2-2, with 10 bases lining up with TRBD2. V was pared by 4 bases and J by 7 bases, with 13 bases of the junction left unmatched. This CDR3 contains 17 residues. Germline V CDR1 and CDR2: SGHRS, YFSETQ. CDR3 residues: CASSIPRAGGPSGELFF. CDR3 nucleotide sequence: TGCGCCAGCAGCATACCCCGAGCGGGAGGGCCCAGCGGGGAGCTGTTTTTT.

The rearrangement joins TRBV19 to TRBJ2-5, with D possibly TRBD2 on 5 matching bases. The assigned J gene may be wrong: the sequence end matches TRBJ2-7 better. CDR1 is LNHDA and CDR2 is SQIVND in the germline V gene (reference sequence). The CDR3 consists of 12 residues. CDR3 nucleotide sequence: TGTGCCAGTAGTATGGGGAGTGGCGAGCAGTACTTC. Protein product: CASSMGSGEQYF.

The chain links TRBV11-2 to TRBJ1-4; D unclear. V shed 2 bases and J shed 7 bases, with 14 bases lying between them. The CDR3 consists of 15 residues. Looked up from germline, CDR1 is SGHAT and CDR2 is FQNNGV. The CDR3 DNA follows: TGTGCCAGCAGCTTATGGGCACAAGGTGGTGAAAAACTGTTTTTT. Residues: CASSLWAQGGEKLFF.

The CDR3 DNA sequence: TGTGCCAGTAGTATAGGAGGCCGTACGCAGTATTTT. Protein product: CASSIGGRTQYF. V and J are TRBV19 and TRBJ2-3; D is uncertain. From germline, CDR1 is LNHDA and CDR2 SQIVND (reference sequence). The ends were cut back, 1 base at V and 8 bases at J, with 7 bases in the middle. The CDR3 is made up of 12 amino acids.